This TCR beta chain comes out of a study of blood T cells in healthy people across ages. Study details: About one barcoded TCR beta cDNA was captured per two T cells.

CDR1 and CDR2 from the germline V gene are ENHRY and SYGVKD. The CDR3 is 13 amino acids. Between the trimmed V and J ends, which lost 6 bases and 1 base, there was a span of 9 bases. A second PCR, run for about 7 to 11 cycles, used a sample-barcoded 5' primer plus a J-beta primer mix. Tagging of each cDNA molecule was performed by a template-switch adaptor with 12 random nucleotides. TCRdb used MiXCR to reprocess the 5' RACE reads, holding one entry per CDR3 protein. The table shows almost 800,000 distinct CDR3 sequences, with roughly 64% occurring only once. Each donor had around 10 milliliters of peripheral blood drawn. Every sample gave at least 5 micrograms of total RNA when it was extracted.

The TCR sequence derives from a man aged 25-45 years in good health. The sequencing input was blood. The chain uses TRBV10-3 and TRBJ1-1; weak D call: TRBD1 (5 bases). CDR3 region: CAIRWGENTEAFF. CDR3 nucleotide sequence: TGTGCCATCAGGTGGGGGGAGAACACTGAAGCTTTCTTT.